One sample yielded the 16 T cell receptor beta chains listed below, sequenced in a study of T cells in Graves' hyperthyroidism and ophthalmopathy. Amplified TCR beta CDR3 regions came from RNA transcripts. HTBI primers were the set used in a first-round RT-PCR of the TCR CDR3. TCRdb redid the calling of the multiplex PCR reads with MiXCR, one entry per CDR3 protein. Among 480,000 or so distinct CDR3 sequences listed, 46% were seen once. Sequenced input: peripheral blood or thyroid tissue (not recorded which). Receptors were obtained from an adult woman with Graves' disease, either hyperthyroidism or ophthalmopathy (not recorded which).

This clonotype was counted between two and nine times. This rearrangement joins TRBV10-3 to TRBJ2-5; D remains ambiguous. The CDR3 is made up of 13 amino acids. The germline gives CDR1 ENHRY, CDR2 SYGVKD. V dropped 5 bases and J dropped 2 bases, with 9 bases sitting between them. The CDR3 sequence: CAISTQVQETQYF. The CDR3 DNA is TGTGCCATCAGTACTCAGGTTCAAGAGACCCAGTACTTC.

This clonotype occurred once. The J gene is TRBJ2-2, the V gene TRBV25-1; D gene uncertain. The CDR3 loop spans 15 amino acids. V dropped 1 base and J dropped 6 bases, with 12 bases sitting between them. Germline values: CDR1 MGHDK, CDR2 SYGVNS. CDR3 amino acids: CASSEFVVGAGELFF. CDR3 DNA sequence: TGTGCCAGCAGTGAATTTGTCGTCGGTGCCGGGGAGCTGTTTTTT.

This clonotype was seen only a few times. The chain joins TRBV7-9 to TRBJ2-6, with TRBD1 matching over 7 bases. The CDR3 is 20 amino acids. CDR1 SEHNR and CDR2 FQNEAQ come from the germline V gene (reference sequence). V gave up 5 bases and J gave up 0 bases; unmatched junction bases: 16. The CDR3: CASSTRVGGQFNSGANVLTF. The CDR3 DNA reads TGTGCCAGCAGCACCCGGGTAGGGGGACAGTTCAACTCTGGGGCCAACGTCCTGACTTTC.

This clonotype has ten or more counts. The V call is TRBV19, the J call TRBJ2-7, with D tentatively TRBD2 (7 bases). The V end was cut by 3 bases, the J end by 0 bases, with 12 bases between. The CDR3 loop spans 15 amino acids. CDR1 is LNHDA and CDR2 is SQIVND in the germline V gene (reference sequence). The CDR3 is CASSIGGHYSYEQYF. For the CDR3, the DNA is TGTGCCAGTAGTATCGGGGGGCACTACTCCTACGAGCAGTACTTC.

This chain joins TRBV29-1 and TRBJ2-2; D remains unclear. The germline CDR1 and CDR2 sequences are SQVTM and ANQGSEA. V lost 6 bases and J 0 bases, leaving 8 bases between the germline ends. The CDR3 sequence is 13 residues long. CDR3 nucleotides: TGCAGCGTCATCGACTCGAACACCGGGGAGCTGTTTTTT. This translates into CSVIDSNTGELFF.

The CDR3 protein is CASSPSQGASYEQYF. The CDR3 DNA is TGTGCCAGCAGCCCGTCTCAAGGGGCCTCCTACGAGCAGTACTTC. This sequence joins TRBV9 and TRBJ2-7; tentatively, D is TRBD1 (5 bases). The V and J ends lost 4 bases and 0 bases respectively, with 14 bases between them. The CDR3 sequence is 15 residues long. CDR1 SGDLS and CDR2 YYNGEE come from the germline V gene.

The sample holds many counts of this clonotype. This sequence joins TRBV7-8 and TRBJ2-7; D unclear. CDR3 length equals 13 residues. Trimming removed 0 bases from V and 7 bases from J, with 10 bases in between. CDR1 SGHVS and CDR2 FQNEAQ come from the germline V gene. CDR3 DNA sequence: TGTGCCAGCAGCTTAGCCGCGGTTGTGGAGCAGTACTTC. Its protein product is CASSLAAVVEQYF.

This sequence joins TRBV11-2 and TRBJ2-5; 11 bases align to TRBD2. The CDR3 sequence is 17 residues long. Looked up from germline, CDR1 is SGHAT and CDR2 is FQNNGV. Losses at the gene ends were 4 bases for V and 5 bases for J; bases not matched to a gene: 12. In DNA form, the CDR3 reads TGTGCCAGCAGCTCCAAAACTAGCGGGAGTATCTGGGAGACCCAGTACTTC. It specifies CASSSKTSGSIWETQYF.

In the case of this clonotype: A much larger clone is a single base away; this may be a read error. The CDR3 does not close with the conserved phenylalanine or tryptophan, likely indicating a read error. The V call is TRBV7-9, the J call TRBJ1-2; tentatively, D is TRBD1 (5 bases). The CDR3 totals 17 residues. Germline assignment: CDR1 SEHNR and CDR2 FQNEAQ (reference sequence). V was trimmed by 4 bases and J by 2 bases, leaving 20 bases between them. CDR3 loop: CASSSLPGTPRNYGYTL. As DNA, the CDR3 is TGTGCCAGCAGCTCACTTCCCGGGACCCCTAGGAACTATGGCTACACCCTC.

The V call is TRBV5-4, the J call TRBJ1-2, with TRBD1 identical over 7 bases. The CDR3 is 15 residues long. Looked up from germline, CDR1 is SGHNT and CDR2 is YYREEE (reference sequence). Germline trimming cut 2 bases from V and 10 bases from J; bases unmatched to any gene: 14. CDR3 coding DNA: TGTGCCAGCAGCTTTATGGGACTAATAGGGGGCCTCTACACCTTC. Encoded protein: CASSFMGLIGGLYTF.

The CDR3 loop is CSATQRGYTF. The DNA of the CDR3 is TGCAGTGCTACCCAACGGGGCTACACCTTC. V gene TRBV20-1 combines with J gene TRBJ1-2; D unresolved. Germline CDR1 reads DFQATT; CDR2 reads SNEGSKA (reference sequence). The V and J ends lost 4 bases and 8 bases respectively, with 8 bases between them. The CDR3 contains 10 residues.

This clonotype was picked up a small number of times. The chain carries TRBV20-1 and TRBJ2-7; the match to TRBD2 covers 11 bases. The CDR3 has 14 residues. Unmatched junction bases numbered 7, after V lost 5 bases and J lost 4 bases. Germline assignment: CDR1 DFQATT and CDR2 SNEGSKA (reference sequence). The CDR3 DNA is TGCAGTGCTGGTATAGCGGGAGGGCCTTACGAGCAGTACTTC. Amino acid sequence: CSAGIAGGPYEQYF.

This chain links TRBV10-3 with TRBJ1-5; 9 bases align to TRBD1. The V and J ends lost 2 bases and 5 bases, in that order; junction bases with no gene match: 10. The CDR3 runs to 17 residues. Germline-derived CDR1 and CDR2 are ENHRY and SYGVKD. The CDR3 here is CAISEAMGQGWYQPQHF. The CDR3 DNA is TGTGCCATCAGTGAGGCAATGGGACAGGGCTGGTATCAGCCCCAGCATTTT.

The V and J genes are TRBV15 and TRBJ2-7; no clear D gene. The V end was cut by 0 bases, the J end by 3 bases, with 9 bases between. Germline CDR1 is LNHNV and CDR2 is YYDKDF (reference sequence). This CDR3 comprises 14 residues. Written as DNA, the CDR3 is TGTGCCACCAGCAGAGATGTGAACATCTACGAGCAGTACTTC. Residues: CATSRDVNIYEQYF.

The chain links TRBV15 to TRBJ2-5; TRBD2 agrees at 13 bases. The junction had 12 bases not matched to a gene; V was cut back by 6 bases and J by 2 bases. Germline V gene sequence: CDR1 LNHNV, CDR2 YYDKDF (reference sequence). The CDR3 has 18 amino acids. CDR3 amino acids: CATSEFAGTSGAQETQYF. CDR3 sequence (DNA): TGTGCCACCAGTGAATTCGCCGGGACTAGCGGGGCACAAGAGACCCAGTACTTC. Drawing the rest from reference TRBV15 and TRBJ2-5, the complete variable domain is DAMVIQNPRYQVTQFGKPVTLSCSQTLNHNVMYWYQQKSSQAPKLLFHYYDKDFNNEADTPDNFQSRRPNTSFCFLDIRSPGLGDTAMYLCATSEFAGTSGAQETQYFGPGTRLLVL.

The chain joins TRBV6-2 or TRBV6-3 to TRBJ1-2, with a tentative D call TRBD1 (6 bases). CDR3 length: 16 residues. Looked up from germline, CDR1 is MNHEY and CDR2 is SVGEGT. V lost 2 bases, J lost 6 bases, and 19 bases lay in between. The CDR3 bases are TGTGCCAGCAGTTACCGGGACACTTCCGGGGACGATGGCTACACCTTC. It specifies CASSYRDTSGDDGYTF.